This paragraph reports one T cell receptor (beta chain). Its specificity is unknown. The data originate from a study of T cell repertoires in cytomegalovirus infection. Study-level background: Carrying CMV and the relevant HLA type showed in public TCR beta signatures.

One entry per CDR3 protein, called by TCRdb with MiXCR from the reads. The sample holds more than 45,000 distinct CDR3 sequences; 25% to 40% are singletons and the top ten take about 74%. The study, taken as a whole, reports: Ex vivo, HLA-C-restricted CMV-specific TCR beta clonotypes prevailed over the rest of the response.

Trimming left V 0 bases short and J 7 bases short, with 18 bases between. This CDR3 spans 17 amino acids. Germline CDR1 MNHNS, CDR2 SASEGT. The chain joins TRBV6-1 to TRBJ2-2, with a weak D call TRBD2 (5 bases). The sequence was collected from a human donor in good health (CMV status not recorded). Some clones in this sample may be carry-over from other donors' samples. The specimen sequenced was PBMCs, sequenced either directly or after in vitro stimulation (not recorded which). CDR3 region: CASSEALQNWAGGELFF. CDR3 nucleotides: TGTGCCAGCAGTGAAGCGCTTCAGAATTGGGCGGGCGGGGAGCTGTTTTTT.